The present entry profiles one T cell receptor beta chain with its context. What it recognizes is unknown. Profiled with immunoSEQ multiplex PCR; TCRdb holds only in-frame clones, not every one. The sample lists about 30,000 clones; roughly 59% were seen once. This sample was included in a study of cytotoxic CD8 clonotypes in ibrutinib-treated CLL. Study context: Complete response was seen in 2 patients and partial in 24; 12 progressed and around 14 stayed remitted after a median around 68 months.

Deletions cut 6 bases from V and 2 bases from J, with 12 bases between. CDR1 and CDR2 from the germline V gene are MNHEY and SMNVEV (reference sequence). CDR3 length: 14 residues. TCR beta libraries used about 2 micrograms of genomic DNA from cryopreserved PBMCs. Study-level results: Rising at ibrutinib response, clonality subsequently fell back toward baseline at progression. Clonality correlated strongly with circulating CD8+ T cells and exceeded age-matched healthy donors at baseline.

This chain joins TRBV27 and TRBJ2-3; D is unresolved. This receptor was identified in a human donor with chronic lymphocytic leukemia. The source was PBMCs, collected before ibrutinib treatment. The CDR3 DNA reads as TGTGCCAGCAGAAGGGTGCGGAACACAGATACGCAGTATTTT. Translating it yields CASRRVRNTDTQYF.